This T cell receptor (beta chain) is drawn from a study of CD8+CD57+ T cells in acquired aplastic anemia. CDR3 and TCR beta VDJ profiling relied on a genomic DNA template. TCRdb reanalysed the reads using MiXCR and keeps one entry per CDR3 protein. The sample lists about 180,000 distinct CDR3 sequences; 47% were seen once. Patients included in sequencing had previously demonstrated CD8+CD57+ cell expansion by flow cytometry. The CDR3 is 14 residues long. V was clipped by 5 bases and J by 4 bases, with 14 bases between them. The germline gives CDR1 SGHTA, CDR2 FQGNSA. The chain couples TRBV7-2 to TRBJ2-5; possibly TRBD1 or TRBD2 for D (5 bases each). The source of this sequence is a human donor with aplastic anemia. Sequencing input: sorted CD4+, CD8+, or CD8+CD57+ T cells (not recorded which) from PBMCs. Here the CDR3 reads CASSVATGGETQYF. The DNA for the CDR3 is TGTGCCAGCAGCGTCGCGACTGGGGGAGAGACCCAGTACTTC. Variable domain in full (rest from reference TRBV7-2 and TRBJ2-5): GAGVSQSPSNKVTEKGKDVELRCDPISGHTALYWYRQSLGQGLEFLIYFQGNSAPDKSGLPSDRFSAERTGGSVSTLTIQRTQQEDSAVYLCASSVATGGETQYFGPGTRLLVL.